This T cell receptor (beta chain) was sequenced during a study of CD8+ T cells in alopecia areata. The study, taken as a whole, reports: Resident alphabeta T-cell populations of normal skin are likewise subject to sequencing in scalp samples. Alopecia totalis/universalis scalp especially showed more expanded CD8+ clones than normal scalp.

A remark on this clone: What it binds is unknown.

The CDR3 covers 15 residues. V was shortened by 0 bases and J by 4 bases, with 15 bases between the two germline ends. Germline V gives CDR1 GTSNPN, CDR2 SVGIG (reference sequence). RNA, once extracted, was reverse transcribed into cDNA for use as the sequencing template. TCRdb keeps only in-frame clones here, not all; method: immunoSEQ multiplex PCR. The data contain 150,000 or so clones, around 50% of them singletons. The chain carries TRBV30 and TRBJ1-1; D is possibly TRBD1 (5 bases). The sample was CD4+ T cells sorted from blood. This receptor was obtained from a human donor with alopecia areata. For the CDR3, the DNA is TGTGCCTGGAGTGTCTGGGGCGGCGAAATCACTGAAGCTTTCTTT. Translating gives CAWSVWGGEITEAFF.